The T cell receptor (beta chain) described here comes from a study of T cell repertoires in cytomegalovirus infection. Study-wide context: Alongside well-studied HLA-B-restricted CMV epitopes, recently identified HLA-C-restricted CMV epitopes were also used. Public TCR beta signature analysis indicated the presence of both CMV infection and matching HLA type.

Concerning this clonotype itself: No antigen is known for it.

Trimming pared 7 bases from V and 5 bases from J, leaving 30 bases between. This CDR3 region has 18 residues. Germline-derived CDR1 and CDR2 are MDHEN and SYDVKM. The study, taken as a whole, reports: Predominance within the ex vivo response was attributable to HLA-C-restricted CMV-specific TCR beta clonotypes. Accumulated public TCR beta family frequency recognized individuals carrying CMV together with the relevant HLA.

TCRdb passed the reads through MiXCR, listing each CDR3 protein once. The top ten hold roughly 13% of the sample, which has some 940,000 distinct CDR3 sequences, roughly 30% seen once. The material sequenced was cultured CD8+ T cells from PBMCs, taken from culture after CMV antigen stimulation. The rearrangement joins TRBV28 to TRBJ2-7; TRBD1 or TRBD2 may be the D gene (7 bases each). This receptor was identified in a human donor in good health (CMV status not recorded). Some clones in this sample may be carry-over from other donors' samples. The CDR3 region has the DNA TGTGCCAGCACCGCCCTCGGGACAGCTCCTAATCGGGGGGACGAGCAGTACGTC. Translation gives CASTALGTAPNRGDEQYV.